This T cell receptor (beta chain) was observed in a study of T cell changes during pregnancy in multiple sclerosis. The CDR3 has 16 residues. The junction had 7 bases not matched to a gene; V was cut back by 1 base and J by 7 bases. CDR1 is SGHNT and CDR2 is YYREEE in the germline V gene (reference sequence). The repertoire was sequenced with immunoSEQ multiplex PCR; TCRdb's copy has only in-frame clones and lacks some. The sample has approximately 83,000 clones; approximately 92% are singletons. Sequences were derived from peripheral blood, sampled in the first trimester of pregnancy. V usage is TRBV5-4 and J usage is TRBJ2-1; 11 nucleotides line up with TRBD2. The sequence was obtained from a female donor with multiple sclerosis, enrolled in a pregnancy study. Written as DNA, the CDR3 is TGTGCCAGCAGCTTGAGGTGGGGACTAGCGGCGAATGAGCAGTTCTTC. It yields the protein CASSLRWGLAANEQFF. The variable domain in full, with the rest retrieved from reference TRBV5-4 and TRBJ2-1, is ETGVTQSPTHLIKTRGQQVTLRCSSQSGHNTVSWYQQALGQGPQFIFQYYREEENGRGNFPPRFSGLQFPNYSSELNVNALELDDSALYLCASSLRWGLAANEQFFGPGTRLTVL.